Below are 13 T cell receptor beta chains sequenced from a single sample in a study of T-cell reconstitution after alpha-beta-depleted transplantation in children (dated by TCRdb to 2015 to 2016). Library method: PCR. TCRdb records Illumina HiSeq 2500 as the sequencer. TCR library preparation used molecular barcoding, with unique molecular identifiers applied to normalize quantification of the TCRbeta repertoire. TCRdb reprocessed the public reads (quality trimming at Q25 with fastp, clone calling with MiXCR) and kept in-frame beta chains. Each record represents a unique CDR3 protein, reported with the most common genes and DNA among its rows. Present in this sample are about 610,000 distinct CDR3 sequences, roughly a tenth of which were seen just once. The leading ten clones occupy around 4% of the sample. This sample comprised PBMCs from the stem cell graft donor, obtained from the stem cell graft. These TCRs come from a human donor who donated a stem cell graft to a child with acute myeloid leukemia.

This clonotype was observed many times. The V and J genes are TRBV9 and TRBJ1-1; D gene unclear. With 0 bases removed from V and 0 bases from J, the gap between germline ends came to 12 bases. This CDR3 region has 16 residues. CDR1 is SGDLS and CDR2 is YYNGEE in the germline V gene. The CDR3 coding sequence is TGTGCCAGCAGCGTAGAGGACGGACCCCTGAACACTGAAGCTTTCTTT. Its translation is CASSVEDGPLNTEAFF.

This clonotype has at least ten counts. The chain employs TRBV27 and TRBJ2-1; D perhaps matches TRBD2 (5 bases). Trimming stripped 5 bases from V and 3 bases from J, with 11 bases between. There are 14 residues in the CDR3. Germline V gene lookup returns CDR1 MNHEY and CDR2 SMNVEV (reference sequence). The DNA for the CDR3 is TGTGCCAGCAGTACGAGGGCCCTCTACAATGAGCAGTTCTTC. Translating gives CASSTRALYNEQFF.

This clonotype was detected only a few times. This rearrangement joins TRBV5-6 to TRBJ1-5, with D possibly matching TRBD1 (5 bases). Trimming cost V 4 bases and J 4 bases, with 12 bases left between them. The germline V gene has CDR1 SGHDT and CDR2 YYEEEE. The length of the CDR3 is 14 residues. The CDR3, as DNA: TGTGCCAGCAGCGTTGACGGGACTAATCAGCCCCAGCATTTT. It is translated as CASSVDGTNQPQHF.

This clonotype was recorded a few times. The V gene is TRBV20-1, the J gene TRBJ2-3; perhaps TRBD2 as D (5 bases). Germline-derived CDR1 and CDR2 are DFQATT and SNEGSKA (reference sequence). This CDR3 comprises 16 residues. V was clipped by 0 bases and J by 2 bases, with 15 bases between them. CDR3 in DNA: TGCAGTGCTAGAGATTCCCTAGCAGATCACACAGATACGCAGTATTTT. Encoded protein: CSARDSLADHTDTQYF.

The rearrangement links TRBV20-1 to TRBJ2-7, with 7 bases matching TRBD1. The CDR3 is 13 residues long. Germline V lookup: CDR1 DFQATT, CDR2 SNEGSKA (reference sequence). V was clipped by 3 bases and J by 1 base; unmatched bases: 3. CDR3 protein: CSASWDRSYEQYF. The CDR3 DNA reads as TGCAGTGCTAGTTGGGACAGATCCTACGAGCAGTACTTC.

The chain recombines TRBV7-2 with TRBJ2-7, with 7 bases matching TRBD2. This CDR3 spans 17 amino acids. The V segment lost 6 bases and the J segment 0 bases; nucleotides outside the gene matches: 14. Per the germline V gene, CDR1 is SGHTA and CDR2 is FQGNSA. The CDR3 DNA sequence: TGTGCCAGCAGAAGAATGCCTGCTAGCGGAAGCTCCTACGAGCAGTACTTC. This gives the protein CASRRMPASGSSYEQYF.

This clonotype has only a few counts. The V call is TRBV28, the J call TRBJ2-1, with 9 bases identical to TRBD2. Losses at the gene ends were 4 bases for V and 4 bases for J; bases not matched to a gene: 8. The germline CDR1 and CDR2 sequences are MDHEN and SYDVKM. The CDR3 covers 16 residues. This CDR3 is CASSSMTSGKYNEQFF. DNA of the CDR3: TGTGCCAGCAGTTCGATGACTAGCGGAAAATACAATGAGCAGTTCTTC.

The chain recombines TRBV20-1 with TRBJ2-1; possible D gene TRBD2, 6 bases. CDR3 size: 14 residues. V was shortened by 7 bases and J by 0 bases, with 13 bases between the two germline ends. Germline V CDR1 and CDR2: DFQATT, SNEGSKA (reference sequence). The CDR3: CSGVRGSSYNEQFF. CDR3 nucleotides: TGCAGTGGAGTTCGGGGGAGCTCCTACAATGAGCAGTTCTTC.

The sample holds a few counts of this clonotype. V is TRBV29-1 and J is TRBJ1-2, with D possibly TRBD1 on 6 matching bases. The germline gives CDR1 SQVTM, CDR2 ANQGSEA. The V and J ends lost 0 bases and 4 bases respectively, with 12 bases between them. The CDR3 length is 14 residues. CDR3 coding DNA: TGCAGCGTTGAAGATCGGACAGAGACCTATGGCTACACCTTC. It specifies CSVEDRTETYGYTF. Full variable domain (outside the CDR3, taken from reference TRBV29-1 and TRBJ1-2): SAVISQKPSRDICQRGTSLTIQCQVDSQVTMMFWYRQQPGQSLTLIATANQGSEATYESGFVIDKFPISRPNLTFSTLTVSNMSPEDSSIYLCSVEDRTETYGYTFGSGTRLTVV.

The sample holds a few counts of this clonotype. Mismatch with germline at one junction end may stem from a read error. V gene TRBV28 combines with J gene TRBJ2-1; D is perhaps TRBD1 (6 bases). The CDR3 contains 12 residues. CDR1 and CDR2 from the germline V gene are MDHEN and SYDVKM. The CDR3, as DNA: TGTGCCAGCACTCCCCGAGGGGGTACAACGGTCTTC. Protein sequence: CASTPRGGTTVF.

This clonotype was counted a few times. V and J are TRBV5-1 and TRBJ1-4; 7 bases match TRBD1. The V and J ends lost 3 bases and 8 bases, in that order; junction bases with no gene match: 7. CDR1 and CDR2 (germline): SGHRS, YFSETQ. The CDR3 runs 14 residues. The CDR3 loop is CASSYDRAREKLFF. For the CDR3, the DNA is TGCGCCAGCAGCTATGACAGGGCGCGAGAAAAACTGTTTTTT.

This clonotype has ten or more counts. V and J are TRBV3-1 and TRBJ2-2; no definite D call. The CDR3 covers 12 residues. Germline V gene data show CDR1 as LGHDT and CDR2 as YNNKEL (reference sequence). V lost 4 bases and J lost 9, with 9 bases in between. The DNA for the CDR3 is TGTGCCAGCAGCCCCTTAAGCCGGGAGCTGTTTTTT. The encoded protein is CASSPLSRELFF.

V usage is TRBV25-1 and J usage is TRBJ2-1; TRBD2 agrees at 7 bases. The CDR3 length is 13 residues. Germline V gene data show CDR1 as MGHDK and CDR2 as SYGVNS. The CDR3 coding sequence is TGTGGGACGGGGGGTGGGACCTACAATGAGCAGTTCTTC. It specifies CGTGGGTYNEQFF.